This T cell receptor beta chain was sequenced during a study of T cell responses to AZD1222 COVID-19 vaccine. As to this clone: Its target is not known.

Broader study findings: The study found vaccine-associated CD4 TCRs spanning spike, dominant at 160-218 and 743-854. Of the AZD1222 recipients, only six were seropositive at baseline.

The V gene's germline CDR1 is SGHAT and CDR2 FQDESV (reference sequence). This CDR3 is 15 amino acids long. The V segment lost 7 bases and the J segment 7 bases; nucleotides outside the gene matches: 10. Generated by immunoSEQ multiplex PCR, the TCRdb table keeps only in-frame clones and is missing some. The table includes about 190,000 clones, almost 95% detected once. Sample: peripheral blood, taken on day 0 of AZD1222 vaccination. The receptor comes from an adult in good health. The V call is TRBV11-1, the J call TRBJ2-2; the match to TRBD1 covers 9 bases. CDR3 loop: CASTPGQGIIGELFF. CDR3 nucleotide sequence: TGTGCCAGCACCCCGGGACAGGGAATCATCGGGGAGCTGTTTTTT.